This entry lists 32 T cell receptor beta chains sequenced from one sample in a study of blood T cells in healthy people across ages. Together with a sample-barcoded 5' primer, a J-beta primer mix was included in a second PCR lasting about 7 to 11 cycles. One entry per CDR3 protein results from TCRdb running MiXCR on the 5' RACE reads. The profile shows over 1.5 million distinct CDR3 sequences, roughly 49% of them singletons. The specimen was blood. These receptors all come from a middle-aged woman in good health.

The chain has TRBV7-9 and TRBJ1-4, with D hard to call. The CDR3 extends over 10 amino acids. Trimming shortened V by 8 bases and J by 7 bases, and 5 bases separated the two germline ends. Looked up from germline, CDR1 is SEHNR and CDR2 is FQNEAQ (reference sequence). CDR3 nucleotide sequence: TGTGCCAGCGGTTCTGAAAAACTGTTTTTT. This gives the protein CASGSEKLFF. Full variable domain (rest looked up from reference TRBV7-9 and TRBJ1-4): DTGVSQNPRHKITKRGQNVTFRCDPISEHNRLYWYRQTLGQGPEFLTYFQNEAQLEKSRLLSDRFSAERPKGSFSTLEIQRTEQGDSAMYLCASGSEKLFFGSGTQLSVL.

A note on this clonotype: Being one base from a much bigger clone, this may be a read error. This chain connects TRBV29-1 to TRBJ2-5; 8 bases line up with TRBD2. The CDR3 is 12 amino acids. Germline V gene data show CDR1 as SQVTM and CDR2 as ANQGSEA. V lost 6 bases to trimming and J lost 7 bases; unmatched junction nucleotides: 7. The CDR3: CSVAAGEGTQYF. CDR3 DNA: TGCAGCGTCGCAGCGGGGGAAGGGACCCAGTACTTC.

The chain's CDR3 is CASSAPPQQETQYF. The CDR3 nucleotides are TGTGCCAGCAGTGCCCCTCCGCAACAAGAGACCCAGTACTTC. This chain connects TRBV6-2 or TRBV6-3 to TRBJ2-5; D remains unclear. The CDR3 has 14 amino acids. The V and J ends lost 5 bases and 2 bases respectively, with 12 bases between them. Germline CDR1 reads MNHEY; CDR2 reads SVGEGT.

A few counts support this clonotype. The chain carries TRBV7-9 and TRBJ2-3; 10 nucleotides line up with TRBD2. The germline V gene encodes CDR1 SEHNR and CDR2 FQNEAQ (reference sequence). V lost 5 bases to trimming and J lost 2 bases; unmatched junction nucleotides: 4. The CDR3 is 15 amino acids. For the CDR3, the DNA is TGTGCCAGCAGCAACACTAGCGGGGTCACAGATACGCAGTATTTT. It specifies CASSNTSGVTDTQYF.

The V gene is TRBV5-6, the J gene TRBJ2-7; the D is unclear. Per germline, CDR1 SGHDT and CDR2 YYEEEE. The CDR3 loop spans 13 amino acids. With 6 bases removed from V and 4 bases from J, the gap between germline ends came to 14 bases. CDR3 protein: CASIRTVPYEQYF. CDR3 coding DNA: TGTGCCAGCATCCGGACGGTACCGTACGAGCAGTACTTC. Together with reference TRBV5-6 and TRBJ2-7, the CDR3 gives the full variable domain: DAGVTQSPTHLIKTRGQQVTLRCSPKSGHDTVSWYQQALGQGPQFIFQYYEEEERQRGNFPDRFSGHQFPNYSSELNVNALLLGDSALYLCASIRTVPYEQYFGPGTRLTVT.

The rearrangement uses TRBV4-2 and TRBJ1-3, with D possibly matching TRBD1 (5 bases). Trimming left V 0 bases short and J 7 bases short, with 16 bases between. The CDR3 covers 16 residues. The V gene's germline CDR1 is LGHNA and CDR2 YNFKEQ. In nucleotides, the CDR3 is TGTGCCAGCAGCCAAGACGGGGCTGCCCTCGGGAACACCATATATTTT. Its translation is CASSQDGAALGNTIYF.

This sequence joins TRBV12-3 or TRBV12-4 and TRBJ2-3; the match to TRBD2 covers 10 bases. The CDR3 totals 16 residues. V gave up 5 bases and J gave up 2 bases; unmatched junction bases: 7. This chain's CDR3 is CASSKNSGGFTDTQYF. Here the CDR3 DNA reads TGTGCCAGCAGTAAGAATAGCGGGGGGTTCACAGATACGCAGTATTTT.

The J gene is TRBJ2-7, the V gene TRBV6-9; D could derive from TRBD1 or TRBD2 (5 bases each). V gave up 7 bases and J gave up 7 bases, with 29 bases separating them. CDR1 and CDR2 from the germline V gene are MNHGY and SVAAGI. The CDR3 runs to 17 residues. CDR3 amino acids: CASNKGERTPPTIEQYF. For the CDR3, the DNA is TGTGCCAGCAACAAAGGGGAGAGGACTCCTCCTACGATTGAGCAGTACTTC.

In its sample, this clonotype was seen a few times. This sequence joins TRBV2 and TRBJ2-6, with D possibly TRBD2 on 6 matching bases. The CDR3 has 15 residues. Germline CDR1 SNHLY, CDR2 FYNNEI. The V gene lost 9 bases and the J gene lost 0 bases, with 12 bases spanning the gap. The DNA for the CDR3 is TGTGCCAGTCGGGAGCGGAGCTCTGGGGCCAACGTCCTGACTTTC. It yields the protein CASRERSSGANVLTF.

CDR3 loop: CASNWAGGPETQYF. In nucleotides, the CDR3 is TGTGCCAGCAATTGGGCGGGGGGGCCCGAGACCCAGTACTTC. The chain uses TRBV6-6 and TRBJ2-5; 9 bases align to TRBD2. The CDR3 is 14 amino acids. CDR1 is MNHNY and CDR2 is SVGAGI in the germline V gene (reference sequence). Losses at the gene ends were 7 bases for V and 5 bases for J; bases not matched to a gene: 8.

This clonotype was seen a handful of times. This chain links TRBV20-1 with TRBJ2-3; the D gene could be TRBD1 or TRBD2 (5 bases each). V lost 5 bases and J 0 bases, leaving 9 bases between the germline ends. The CDR3 runs to 13 residues. Germline CDR1 reads DFQATT; CDR2 reads SNEGSKA (reference sequence). The CDR3 sequence is CSADGASTDTQYF. Here the CDR3 DNA reads TGCAGTGCTGACGGGGCTAGCACAGATACGCAGTATTTT.

The chain has TRBV7-7 and TRBJ2-5, with D perhaps TRBD2 (6 bases). The CDR3 contains 15 residues. CDR1 is SSHAT and CDR2 is FNYEAQ in the germline V gene (reference sequence). This CDR3 is CASALSGGMENEQYF. CDR3 nucleotide sequence: TGTGCTAGCGCCCTAAGTGGGGGGATGGAAAATGAGCAGTACTTC.

The V and J genes are TRBV15 and TRBJ2-5; possible D gene TRBD1, 5 bases. CDR3 size: 15 residues. The V gene lost 0 bases and the J gene lost 5 bases, with 13 bases spanning the gap. Germline loops: CDR1 LNHNV, CDR2 YYDKDF (reference sequence). The CDR3 region is CATSRDSRVWETQYF. For the CDR3, the DNA is TGTGCCACCAGCAGAGACTCCAGGGTATGGGAGACCCAGTACTTC.

This clonotype was counted a few times. The chain recombines TRBV20-1 with TRBJ2-4; 8 positions agree with TRBD1. V lost 4 bases to trimming and J lost 9 bases; unmatched junction nucleotides: 8. CDR1 DFQATT and CDR2 SNEGSKA come from the germline V gene (reference sequence). The CDR3 has 13 amino acids. CDR3 in DNA: TGCAGTGCTAAGAACAGGGGGGAAAGCATTCAGTACTTC. Protein sequence: CSAKNRGESIQYF.

Only a few counts were recorded for this clonotype. The genes are TRBV27 and TRBJ2-7; TRBD1 matches at 12 bases. V lost 4 bases, J lost 7 bases, and 5 bases stayed unmatched. There are 14 residues in the CDR3. CDR1 is MNHEY, CDR2 SMNVEV, per germline (reference sequence). In DNA, the CDR3 is TGTGCCAGCAGTTGGGACAGGGGGCGCGGGGAGCAGTACTTC. Translated: CASSWDRGRGEQYF.

This clonotype has just a few counts. This chain uses TRBV6-2 or TRBV6-3 with TRBJ2-4, with unresolved D. Trimming took off 7 bases at V and 11 bases at J, with 24 bases between the two ends. Germline V lookup: CDR1 MNHEY, CDR2 SVGEGT. This CDR3 is built from 15 residues. CDR3 protein: CASTPDTLPKRVQYF. CDR3 DNA sequence: TGTGCCAGCACCCCGGATACGCTTCCCAAAAGGGTTCAGTACTTC.

The chain carries TRBV20-1 and TRBJ2-3; the match to TRBD1 covers 9 bases. The CDR3 loop spans 15 amino acids. Germline V gives CDR1 DFQATT, CDR2 SNEGSKA (reference sequence). J was trimmed by 3 bases and V by 6 bases; bases with no gene match: 10. CDR3 residues: CSAARDRAWTDTQYF. CDR3 in DNA: TGCAGTGCCGCCAGGGACAGGGCTTGGACAGATACGCAGTATTTT.

This rearrangement joins TRBV12-3 or TRBV12-4 to TRBJ2-1; unclear D gene. This CDR3 is 13 amino acids long. V was trimmed by 4 bases and J by 13 bases, leaving 17 bases between them. The CDR3 is CASSSDNQETQFF. CDR3 DNA sequence: TGTGCCAGCAGTTCCGACAACCAAGAGACCCAGTTCTTC.

This clonotype was detected a few times. The chain couples TRBV4-2 to TRBJ1-4; 8 nucleotides align to TRBD1. This CDR3 contains 15 residues. Trimming at V came to 2 bases and at J to 8 bases, leaving 7 bases not matched to a gene. From germline, CDR1 is LGHNA and CDR2 YNFKEQ. The CDR3: CASSQPGQEQEKLFF. CDR3 nucleotides: TGTGCCAGCAGCCAACCGGGACAGGAACAGGAAAAACTGTTTTTT.

In DNA, the CDR3 is TGTGCCAGCAGCGCGGAGTCGGGGGACTATGGCTACACCTTC. It is translated as CASSAESGDYGYTF. The V gene is TRBV4-2, the J gene TRBJ1-2; D might be TRBD1 (5 bases). This CDR3 comprises 14 residues. Germline V gives CDR1 LGHNA, CDR2 YNFKEQ. Trimming left V 5 bases short and J 3 bases short, with 13 bases between.

Concerning this clonotype: One junction end does not reproduce the germline sequence, and a read error may be involved. The CDR3: CASSVATLRETQYF. In DNA form, the CDR3 reads TGTGCCAGCAGCGTAGCGACTCTCCGGGAGACCCAGTACTTC. This chain uses TRBV7-9 with TRBJ2-5; maybe TRBD2 (5 bases). Looked up from germline, CDR1 is SEHNR and CDR2 is FQNEAQ (reference sequence). The CDR3 loop spans 14 amino acids.

This chain uses TRBV7-2 with TRBJ2-4; no clear D. The assigned J gene may be wrong: the sequence end matches TRBJ2-7 better. Germline lookup yields CDR1 SGHTA and CDR2 FQGNSA. The CDR3 spans 16 residues. CDR3 region: CASSLRASGKFDEQYF. The CDR3 DNA reads as TGTGCCAGCAGCTTACGGGCCTCGGGTAAATTCGACGAGCAGTACTTC.

This clonotype came up many times. The chain combines TRBV12-3 or TRBV12-4 with TRBJ2-4; D gene unclear. Between the trimmed V and J ends, which lost 5 bases and 0 bases, there was a span of 8 bases. The CDR3 has 14 residues. The chain's CDR3 is CASSPRLAKNIQYF. CDR3 in DNA: TGTGCCAGCAGTCCCCGGCTAGCCAAAAACATTCAGTACTTC.

This clonotype was detected only a few times. The chain joins TRBV28 to TRBJ2-7; tentative D call: TRBD1 (6 bases). The J call may be faulty, since TRBJ2-5 better matches the DNA end. The CDR3 runs 12 residues. Looked up from germline, CDR1 is MDHEN and CDR2 is SYDVKM. The DNA for the CDR3 is TGTGCCAGCTCGAACGACAGGGAGACCCAGTACTTC. Encoded protein: CASSNDRETQYF.

This clonotype came up a few times. The junction shows a germline mismatch at one end, possibly a read error. This chain uses TRBV7-2 with TRBJ2-5; TRBD2 matches at 8 bases. The germline gives CDR1 SGHTA, CDR2 FQGNSA. The CDR3 sequence is 12 residues long. CDR3: CASSIAGQTQYF. For the CDR3, the DNA is TGTGCCAGCAGCATAGCGGGGCAGACCCAGTACTTC. The full variable domain, with the rest looked up from reference TRBV7-2 and TRBJ2-5, is GAGVSQSPSNKVTEKGKDVELRCDPISGHTALYWYRQSLGQGLEFLIYFQGNSAPDKSGLPSDRFSAERTGGSVSTLTIQRTQQEDSAVYLCASSIAGQTQYFGPGTRLLVL.

V usage is TRBV7-7 and J usage is TRBJ2-3, with 9 nucleotides matching TRBD2. CDR3 length: 16 residues. Germline V gives CDR1 SSHAT, CDR2 FNYEAQ (reference sequence). The junction had 12 bases not matched to a gene; V was cut back by 5 bases and J by 6 bases. Here the CDR3 reads CASSPSSGGRADTQYF. The DNA of the CDR3 is TGTGCCAGCAGCCCATCTTCGGGCGGGAGGGCGGATACGCAGTATTTT.

The J gene is TRBJ2-5, the V gene TRBV29-1; tentative D call: TRBD1 (5 bases). There are 15 residues in the CDR3. The germline CDR1 and CDR2 sequences are SQVTM and ANQGSEA. V was pared by 4 bases and J by 7 bases, with 22 bases between. The CDR3, as DNA: TGCAGCGTTGGGCTTCATCGGGCCGGCCAGGGGACCCAGTACTTC. Its protein product is CSVGLHRAGQGTQYF.

This clonotype has a single count. This chain connects TRBV20-1 to TRBJ2-3; D perhaps matches TRBD2 (6 bases). Germline V gene lookup returns CDR1 DFQATT and CDR2 SNEGSKA (reference sequence). Trimming shortened V by 3 bases and J by 0 bases, and 10 bases separated the two germline ends. CDR3 length: 14 residues. As DNA, the CDR3 is TGCAGTGCTAGTCCGGGGGTGAGCACAGATACGCAGTATTTT. It is translated as CSASPGVSTDTQYF.

This clonotype was seen a handful of times. The genes are TRBV6-6 and TRBJ2-5; D remains unclear. CDR3 length equals 16 residues. Germline assignment: CDR1 MNHNY and CDR2 SVGAGI (reference sequence). V dropped 6 bases and J dropped 5 bases, with 22 bases sitting between them. The CDR3 DNA follows: TGTGCCAGCAGCTCAAACAAGGCCCCTGACAAGGAGACCCAGTACTTC. Translation: CASSSNKAPDKETQYF.

This chain links TRBV7-3 with TRBJ2-3; no clear D gene. The CDR3 covers 15 residues. CDR1 SGHTA and CDR2 FQGTGA come from the germline V gene. V dropped 2 bases and J dropped 2 bases, with 11 bases sitting between them. CDR3 sequence: CASSLHQDITDTQYF. CDR3 DNA: TGTGCCAGCAGCTTACACCAAGATATCACAGATACGCAGTATTTT.

The V and J genes are TRBV2 and TRBJ2-3; D possibly corresponds to TRBD2 (5 bases). The CDR3 spans 15 residues. Looked up from germline, CDR1 is SNHLY and CDR2 is FYNNEI. The ends were cut back, 7 bases at V and 2 bases at J, with 16 bases in the middle. CDR3 sequence (DNA): TGTGCCAGCATGCGAGGGCAAGCAGTCACAGATACGCAGTATTTT. Translated: CASMRGQAVTDTQYF.

This clonotype has just a few counts. This sequence joins TRBV12-3 or TRBV12-4 and TRBJ2-5; D may correspond to TRBD1 or TRBD2 (5 bases each). V shed 5 bases and J shed 4 bases, with 23 bases lying between them. This CDR3 spans 17 amino acids. CDR3 amino acids: CASSLHDRGRVGETQYF. CDR3 bases: TGTGCCAGCAGTCTACATGACCGGGGCCGGGTGGGAGAGACCCAGTACTTC.